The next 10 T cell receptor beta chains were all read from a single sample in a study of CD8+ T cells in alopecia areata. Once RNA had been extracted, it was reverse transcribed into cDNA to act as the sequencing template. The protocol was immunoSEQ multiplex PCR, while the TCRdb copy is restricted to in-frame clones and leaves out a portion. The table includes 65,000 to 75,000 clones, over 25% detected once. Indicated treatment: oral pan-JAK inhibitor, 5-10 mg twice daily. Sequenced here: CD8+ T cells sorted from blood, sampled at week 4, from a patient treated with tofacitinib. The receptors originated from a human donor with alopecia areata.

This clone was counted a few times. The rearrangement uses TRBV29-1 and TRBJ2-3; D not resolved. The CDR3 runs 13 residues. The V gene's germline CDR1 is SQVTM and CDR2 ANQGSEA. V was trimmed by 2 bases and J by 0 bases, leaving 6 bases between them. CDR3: CSVENGSTDTQYF. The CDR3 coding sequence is TGCAGCGTTGAAAACGGAAGCACAGATACGCAGTATTTT.

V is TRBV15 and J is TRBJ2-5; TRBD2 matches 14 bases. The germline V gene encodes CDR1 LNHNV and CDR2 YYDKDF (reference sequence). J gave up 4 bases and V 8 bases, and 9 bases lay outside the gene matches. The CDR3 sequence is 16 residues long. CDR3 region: CATGPGTSGSIETQYF. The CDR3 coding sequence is TGTGCCACCGGGCCCGGGACTAGCGGGAGCATAGAGACCCAGTACTTC.

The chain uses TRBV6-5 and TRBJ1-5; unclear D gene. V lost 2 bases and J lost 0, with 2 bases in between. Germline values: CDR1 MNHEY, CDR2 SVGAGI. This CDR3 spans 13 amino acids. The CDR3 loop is CASSYRSNQPQHF. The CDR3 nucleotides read TGTGCCAGCAGTTACCGTAGCAATCAGCCCCAGCATTTT.

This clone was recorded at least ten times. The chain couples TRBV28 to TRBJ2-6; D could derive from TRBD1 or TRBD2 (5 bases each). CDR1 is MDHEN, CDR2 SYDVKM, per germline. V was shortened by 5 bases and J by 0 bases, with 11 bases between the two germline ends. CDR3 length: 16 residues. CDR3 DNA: TGTGCCAGCAGTCGGGGACCCAACTCTGGGGCCAACGTCCTGACTTTC. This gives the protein CASSRGPNSGANVLTF.

The CDR3 reads CASSTGLADEQYF. The CDR3 coding sequence is TGCGCCAGCAGCACAGGACTAGCGGACGAGCAGTACTTC. J is TRBJ2-7 and V is TRBV5-1, with TRBD2 identical over 10 bases. V was clipped by 4 bases and J by 5 bases; unmatched bases: 3. The CDR3 is 13 residues long. Looked up from germline, CDR1 is SGHRS and CDR2 is YFSETQ.

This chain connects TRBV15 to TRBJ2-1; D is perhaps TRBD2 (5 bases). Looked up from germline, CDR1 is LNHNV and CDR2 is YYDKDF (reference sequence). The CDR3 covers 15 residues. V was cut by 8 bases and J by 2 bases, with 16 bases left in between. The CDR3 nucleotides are TGTGCCACCGCCAATAGTCGGGGAGCCTACAATGAGCAGTTCTTC. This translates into CATANSRGAYNEQFF. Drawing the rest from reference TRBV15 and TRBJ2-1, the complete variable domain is DAMVIQNPRYQVTQFGKPVTLSCSQTLNHNVMYWYQQKSSQAPKLLFHYYDKDFNNEADTPDNFQSRRPNTSFCFLDIRSPGLGDTAMYLCATANSRGAYNEQFFGPGTRLTVL.

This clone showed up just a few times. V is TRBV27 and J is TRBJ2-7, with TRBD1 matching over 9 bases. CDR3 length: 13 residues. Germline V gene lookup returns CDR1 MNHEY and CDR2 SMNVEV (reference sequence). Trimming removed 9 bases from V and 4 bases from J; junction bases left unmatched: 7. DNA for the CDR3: TGTGCCAGTGCCTTGGGACAGGGTTACGAGCAGTACTTC. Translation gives CASALGQGYEQYF.

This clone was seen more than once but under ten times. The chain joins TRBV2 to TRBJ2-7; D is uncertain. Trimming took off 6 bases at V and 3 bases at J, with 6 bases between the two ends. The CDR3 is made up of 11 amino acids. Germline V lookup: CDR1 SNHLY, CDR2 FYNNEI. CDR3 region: CASRASYEQYF. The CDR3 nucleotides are TGTGCCAGCAGGGCTAGCTACGAGCAGTACTTC.

Written as DNA, the CDR3 is TGTGCCAGCAGTTTTGGGGGGCGAGAAGCTTTCTTT. This sequence encodes CASSFGGREAFF. This chain uses TRBV27 with TRBJ1-1; maybe TRBD1 (6 bases). Germline V gene sequence: CDR1 MNHEY, CDR2 SMNVEV (reference sequence). V was cut by 3 bases and J by 8 bases, with 10 bases left in between. The CDR3 is 12 residues long.

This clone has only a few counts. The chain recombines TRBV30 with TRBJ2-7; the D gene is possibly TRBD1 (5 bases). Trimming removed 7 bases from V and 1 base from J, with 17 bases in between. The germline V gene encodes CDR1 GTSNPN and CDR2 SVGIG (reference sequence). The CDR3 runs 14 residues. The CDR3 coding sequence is TGTGCCTCCGAGTGGCTGGACAAATCCTACGAGCAGTACTTC. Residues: CASEWLDKSYEQYF.